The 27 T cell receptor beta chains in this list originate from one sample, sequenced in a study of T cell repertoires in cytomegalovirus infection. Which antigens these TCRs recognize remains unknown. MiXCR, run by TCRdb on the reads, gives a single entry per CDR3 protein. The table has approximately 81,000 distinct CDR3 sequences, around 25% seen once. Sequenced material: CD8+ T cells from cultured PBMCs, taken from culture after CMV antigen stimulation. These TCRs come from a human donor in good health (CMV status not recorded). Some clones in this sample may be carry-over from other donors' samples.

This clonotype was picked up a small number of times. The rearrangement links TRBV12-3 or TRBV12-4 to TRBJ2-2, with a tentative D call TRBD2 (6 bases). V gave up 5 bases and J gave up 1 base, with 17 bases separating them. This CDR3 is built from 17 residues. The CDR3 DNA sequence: TGTGCCAGCAGTAAACGACGGCAGGGAGGGAACACCGGGGAGCTGTTTTTT. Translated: CASSKRRQGGNTGELFF.

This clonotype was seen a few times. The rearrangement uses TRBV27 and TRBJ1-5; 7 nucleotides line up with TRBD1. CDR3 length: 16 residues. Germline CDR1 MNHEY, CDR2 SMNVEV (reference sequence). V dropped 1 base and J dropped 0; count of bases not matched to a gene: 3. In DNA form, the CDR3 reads TGTGCCAGCAGTTTATGGGGGACAGATAGCAATCAGCCCCAGCATTTT. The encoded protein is CASSLWGTDSNQPQHF.

CDR3 residues: CASSLGAGGRGSYNEQFF. CDR3 DNA sequence: TGTGCCAGCAGCTTGGGGGCGGGGGGCCGCGGCTCCTACAATGAGCAGTTCTTC. The rearrangement links TRBV5-4 to TRBJ2-1; the match to TRBD2 covers 8 bases. The CDR3 length is 18 residues. The junction had 8 bases not matched to a gene; V was cut back by 0 bases and J by 0 bases. The germline V gene encodes CDR1 SGHNT and CDR2 YYREEE (reference sequence).

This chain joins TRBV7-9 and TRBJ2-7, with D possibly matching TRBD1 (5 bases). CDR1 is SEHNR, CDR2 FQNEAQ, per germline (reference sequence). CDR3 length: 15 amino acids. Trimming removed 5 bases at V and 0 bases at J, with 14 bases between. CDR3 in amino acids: CASSPKMDNSYEQYF. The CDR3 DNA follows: TGTGCCAGCAGCCCGAAAATGGACAACTCCTACGAGCAGTACTTC.

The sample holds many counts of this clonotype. CDR3 sequence (DNA): TGTGCCAGCAGCACGACGGGGGCTCATCAGCCCCAGCATTTT. Residues: CASSTTGAHQPQHF. The chain combines TRBV12-3 or TRBV12-4 with TRBJ1-5; TRBD1 might be the D (6 bases). Trimming shortened V by 6 bases and J by 5 bases, and 14 bases separated the two germline ends. There are 14 residues in the CDR3.

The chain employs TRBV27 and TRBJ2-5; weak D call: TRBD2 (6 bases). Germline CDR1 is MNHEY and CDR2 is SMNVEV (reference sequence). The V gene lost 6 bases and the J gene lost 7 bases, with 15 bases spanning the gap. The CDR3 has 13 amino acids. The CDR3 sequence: CASSLKEGRTQYF. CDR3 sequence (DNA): TGTGCCAGCAGCTTAAAGGAGGGCCGGACCCAGTACTTC.

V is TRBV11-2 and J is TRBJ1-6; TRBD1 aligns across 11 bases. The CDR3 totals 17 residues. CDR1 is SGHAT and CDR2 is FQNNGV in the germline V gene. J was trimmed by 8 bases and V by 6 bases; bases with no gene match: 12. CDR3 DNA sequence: TGTGCCAGCAGTTTCGGACAGGGGGCGAATTACGATTCACCCCTCCACTTT. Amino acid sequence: CASSFGQGANYDSPLHF.

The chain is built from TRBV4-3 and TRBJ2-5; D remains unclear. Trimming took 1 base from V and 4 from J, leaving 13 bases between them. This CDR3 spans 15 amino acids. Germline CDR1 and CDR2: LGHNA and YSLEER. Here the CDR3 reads CASSQGRSAAETQYF. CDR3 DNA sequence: TGCGCCAGCAGCCAAGGAAGGTCTGCAGCAGAGACCCAGTACTTC.

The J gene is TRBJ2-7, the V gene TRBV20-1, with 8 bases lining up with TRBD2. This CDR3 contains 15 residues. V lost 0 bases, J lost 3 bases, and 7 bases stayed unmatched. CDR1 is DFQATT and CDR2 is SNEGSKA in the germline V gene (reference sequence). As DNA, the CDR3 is TGCAGTGCTAGAGAGGTAGCGGGGCTTAACTACGAGCAGTACTTC. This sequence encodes CSAREVAGLNYEQYF.

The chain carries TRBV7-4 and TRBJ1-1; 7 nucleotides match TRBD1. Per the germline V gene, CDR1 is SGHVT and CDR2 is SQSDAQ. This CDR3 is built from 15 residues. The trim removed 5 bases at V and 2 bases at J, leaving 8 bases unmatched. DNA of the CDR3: TGTGCCAGCAGCCACCTCAGGGGGGCTAACACTGAAGCTTTCTTT. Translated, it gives CASSHLRGANTEAFF.

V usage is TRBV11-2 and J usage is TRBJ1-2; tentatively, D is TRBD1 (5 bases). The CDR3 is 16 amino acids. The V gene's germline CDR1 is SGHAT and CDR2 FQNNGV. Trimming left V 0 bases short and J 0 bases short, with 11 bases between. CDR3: CASSLEMGGANYGYTF. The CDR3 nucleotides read TGTGCCAGCAGCTTAGAAATGGGGGGAGCTAACTATGGCTACACCTTC.

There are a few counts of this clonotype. The CDR3 reads CASSPGPGAPVGEQYF. CDR3 DNA: TGTGCCAGCAGTCCCGGCCCAGGGGCTCCGGTTGGGGAGCAGTACTTC. The chain has TRBV12-3 or TRBV12-4 and TRBJ2-7; D may be TRBD1 (6 bases). The CDR3 has 16 amino acids. The germline V and J ends were trimmed by 5 bases and 7 bases, with 24 bases remaining between them.

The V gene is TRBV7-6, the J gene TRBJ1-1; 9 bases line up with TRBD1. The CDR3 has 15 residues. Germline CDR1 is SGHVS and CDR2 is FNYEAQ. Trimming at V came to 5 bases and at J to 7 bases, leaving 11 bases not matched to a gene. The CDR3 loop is CASSQRTGAAYEAFF. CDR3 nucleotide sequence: TGTGCCAGCAGCCAACGGACAGGGGCCGCCTATGAAGCTTTCTTT.

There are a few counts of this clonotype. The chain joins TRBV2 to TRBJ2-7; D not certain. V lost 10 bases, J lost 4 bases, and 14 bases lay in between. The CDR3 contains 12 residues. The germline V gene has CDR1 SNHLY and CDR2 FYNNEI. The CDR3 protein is CATRKGPYEQYF. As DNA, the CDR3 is TGTGCCACCAGAAAGGGTCCGTACGAGCAGTACTTC.

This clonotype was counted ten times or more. As DNA, the CDR3 is TGTGCCAGCAGTACAGGGGAAGAGAGTTACAATGAGCAGTTCTTC. Translation gives CASSTGEESYNEQFF. This sequence joins TRBV6-1 and TRBJ2-1; 7 bases fit TRBD1. Germline-derived CDR1 and CDR2 are MNHNS and SASEGT. The CDR3 is 15 amino acids. J lost 4 bases, V lost 5 bases, and 8 bases had no gene match.

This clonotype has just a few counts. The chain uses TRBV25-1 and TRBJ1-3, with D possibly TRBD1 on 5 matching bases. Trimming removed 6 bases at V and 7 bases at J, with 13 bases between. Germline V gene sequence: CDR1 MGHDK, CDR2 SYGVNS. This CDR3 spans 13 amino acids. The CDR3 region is CASRGGVWNTIYF. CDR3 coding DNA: TGTGCCAGCAGGGGAGGGGTCTGGAACACCATATATTTT. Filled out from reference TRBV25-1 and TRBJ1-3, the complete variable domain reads EADIYQTPRYLVIGTGKKITLECSQTMGHDKMYWYQQDPGMELHLIHYSYGVNSTEKGDLSSESTVSRIRTEHFPLTLESARPSHTSQYLCASRGGVWNTIYFGEGSWLTVV.

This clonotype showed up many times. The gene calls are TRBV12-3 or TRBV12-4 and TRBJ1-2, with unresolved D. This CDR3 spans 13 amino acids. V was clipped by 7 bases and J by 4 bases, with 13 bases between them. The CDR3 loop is CASTAGLFYGYTF. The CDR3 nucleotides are TGTGCCAGCACGGCCGGACTGTTCTATGGCTACACCTTC.

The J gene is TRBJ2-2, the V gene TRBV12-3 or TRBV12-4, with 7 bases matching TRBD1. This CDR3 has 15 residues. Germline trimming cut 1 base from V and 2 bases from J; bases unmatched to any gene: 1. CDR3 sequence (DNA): TGTGCCAGCAGTTTAGACAGGGGAAACACCGGGGAGCTGTTTTTT. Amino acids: CASSLDRGNTGELFF.

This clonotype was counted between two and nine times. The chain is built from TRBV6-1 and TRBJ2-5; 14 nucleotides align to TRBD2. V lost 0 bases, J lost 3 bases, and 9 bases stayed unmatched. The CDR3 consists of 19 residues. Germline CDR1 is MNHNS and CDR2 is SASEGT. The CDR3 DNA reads TGTGCCAGCAGTGAAGCGCCGGGACTAGCGGGGGCAGGCGAAGAGACCCAGTACTTC. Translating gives CASSEAPGLAGAGEETQYF.

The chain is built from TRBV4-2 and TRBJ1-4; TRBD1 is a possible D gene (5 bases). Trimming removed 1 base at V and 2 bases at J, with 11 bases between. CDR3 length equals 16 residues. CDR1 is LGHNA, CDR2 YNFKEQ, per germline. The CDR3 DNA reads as TGTGCCAGCAGCCAAGCGACGGGGGGGACTAATGAAAAACTGTTTTTT. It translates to CASSQATGGTNEKLFF.

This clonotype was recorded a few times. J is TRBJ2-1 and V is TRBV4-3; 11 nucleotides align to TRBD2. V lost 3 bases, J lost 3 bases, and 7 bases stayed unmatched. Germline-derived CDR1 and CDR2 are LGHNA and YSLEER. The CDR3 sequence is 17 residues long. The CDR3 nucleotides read TGCGCCAGCAGCCAGGACTTAGCGGGGGGGTTCTACAATGAGCAGTTCTTC. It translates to CASSQDLAGGFYNEQFF.

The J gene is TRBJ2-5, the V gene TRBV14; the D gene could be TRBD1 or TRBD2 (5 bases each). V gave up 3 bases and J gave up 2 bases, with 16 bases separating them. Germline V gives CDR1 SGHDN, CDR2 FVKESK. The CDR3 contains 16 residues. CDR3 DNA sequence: TGTGCCAGCAGCCAGAGAAATCCGGGACCTCAAGAGACCCAGTACTTC. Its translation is CASSQRNPGPQETQYF.

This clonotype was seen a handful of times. This CDR3 is CASSLASSYNEQFF. As DNA, the CDR3 is TGTGCCAGCAGCTTAGCCAGCTCCTACAATGAGCAGTTCTTC. This chain links TRBV7-9 with TRBJ2-1; no clear D gene. The CDR3 extends over 14 amino acids. CDR1 is SEHNR, CDR2 FQNEAQ, per germline (reference sequence). V lost 0 bases and J 0 bases, leaving 3 bases between the germline ends.

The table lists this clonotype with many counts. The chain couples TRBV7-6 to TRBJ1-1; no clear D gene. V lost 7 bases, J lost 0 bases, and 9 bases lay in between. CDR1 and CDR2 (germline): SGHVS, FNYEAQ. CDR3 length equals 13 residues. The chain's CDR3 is CASKLSMNTEAFF. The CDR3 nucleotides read TGTGCCAGCAAGCTCAGCATGAACACTGAAGCTTTCTTT.

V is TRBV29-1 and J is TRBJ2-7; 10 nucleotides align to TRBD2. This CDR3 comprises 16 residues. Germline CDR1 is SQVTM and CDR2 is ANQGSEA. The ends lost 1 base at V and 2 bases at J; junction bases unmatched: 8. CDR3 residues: CSVEGTSGPEPYEQYF. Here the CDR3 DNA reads TGCAGCGTTGAAGGGACTAGCGGACCAGAACCCTACGAGCAGTACTTC.

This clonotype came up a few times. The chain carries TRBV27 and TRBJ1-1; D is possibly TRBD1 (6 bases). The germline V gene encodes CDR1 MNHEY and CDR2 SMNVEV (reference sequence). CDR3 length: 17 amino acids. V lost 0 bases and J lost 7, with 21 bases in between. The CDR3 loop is CASSLSAGGQWFGEAFF. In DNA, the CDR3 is TGTGCCAGCAGTTTATCGGCCGGGGGCCAGTGGTTTGGTGAAGCTTTCTTT.

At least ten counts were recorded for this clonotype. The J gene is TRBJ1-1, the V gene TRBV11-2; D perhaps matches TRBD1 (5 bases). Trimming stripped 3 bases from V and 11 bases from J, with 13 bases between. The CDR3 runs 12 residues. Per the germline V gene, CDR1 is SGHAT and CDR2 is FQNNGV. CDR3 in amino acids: CASSFDGGVAFF. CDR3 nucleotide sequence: TGTGCCAGCAGCTTCGACGGGGGTGTGGCTTTCTTT.